This TCR beta chain was sequenced during a study of memory CD4+ T cells and cytomegalovirus serostatus (dated by TCRdb to the late 2010s). The study in broad terms: The cohort comprised 33 healthy Belgian adults, 9 CMV seropositive and some 24 CMV seronegative. CD4+ memory TCRbeta repertoires of a Belgian cohort with known cytomegalovirus serostatus were sequenced in order to replicate a published TCR-based CMV serostatus classifier.

With respect to this clone: No antigen is known for it. Base qualities are not at hand, and no much larger clone is one base apart.

What the research found in general, with its limitations: On the Belgian cohort, the classifier built on the original framework reached a median bootstrapped AUC of roughly 0.96, with a 95% CI of 0.76-1.00. The results were read as suggesting that the CMV-associated TCR signature is, for the most part, present in the CD4+ memory repertoire. Among the 150 to 200 previously reported CMV-associated TCRbeta sequences, 67 showed up in the CD4+ memory repertoires, with each one found in between one and five individuals. CMV serostatus prediction reached a median bootstrapped AUC of roughly 0.96 with the original framework and over 0.8 with a US-trained random forest. Unlike the original study, which covered naive and memory CD4+ and CD8+ populations, the Belgian study sequenced only CD4+CD45RO+ memory cells.

Single viable CD3+CD4+CD8-CD45RO+ cells were sorted as memory CD4+ T cells on a FACSAria II. CMV serostatus was assessed using a Roche Elecsys assay, by which serum IgG against CMV pp150, pp28, p38 and p52 was detected. Following thawing, total CD4+ T cells were enriched through positive selection using CD4 magnetic microbeads. Samples originated from another study that specifically interrogated the CD4+ T cell memory repertoire. Following standard operating procedures, peripheral blood mononuclear cells were isolated and cryopreserved, while serum was kept at -80 degrees C. Staining used CD3-PerCP (BW264/56), CD4-APC (RPA-T4), CD45RO-PE (UCHT1) and CD8-Pacific Orange (3B5) antibodies, with Sytox blue excluding non-viable cells. The Quick-DNA Microprep Kit was used to extract genomic DNA from the sorted cells. TCRbeta DNA was amplified with the immunoSEQ hsTCRbeta kit following the manufacturer's protocol. An Illumina MiSeq instrument was used to sequence the TCRbeta libraries. As for how the authors treated the data: After out-of-frame sequences were removed, 2,204,828 distinct TCRbeta sequences remained, averaging around 67,000 per individual. Each individual was scored by the count of fewer than 200 previously reported CMV-associated TCRbeta sequences and the total productive distinct TCRbeta count. A beta-binomial model was reimplemented in Python, and scikit-learn random forests with default parameters were trained on US cohort data. Classifier performance on the Belgian cohort was reported as the median AUC with percentile confidence intervals calculated over 10,000 bootstrap iterations. In TCRdb, the immuneACCESS table is reduced to in-frame sequences with V and J assigned. These tables do not hold every clone; where another copy was compared, an unresolved V gene accounts for under half, and the others remain unexplained. The DNA was the basis for D and trimming; V, J and clone size are from that table. The sample records approximately 41,000 clones, roughly four fifths of which are singletons. Jointly, the top ten make up around 6.6% of the sample.

The CDR3 starts with the cysteine, ends with the phenylalanine, and has 18 residues. Only the CDR3 DNA stays, 54 bases, in frame from base 1. The sequencing input was memory CD4+ T cells from blood. The rearrangement joined TRBV21-1 to TRBJ1-5. TRBV21-1 constitutes a pseudogene. The source of this sequence is an adult in good health and CMV-seronegative. The CDR3 region: CASSKLPQGEGPNQPQHF. The DNA reads TGTGCCAGCAGCAAACTACCCCAGGGAGAGGGGCCCAATCAGCCCCAGCATTTT.